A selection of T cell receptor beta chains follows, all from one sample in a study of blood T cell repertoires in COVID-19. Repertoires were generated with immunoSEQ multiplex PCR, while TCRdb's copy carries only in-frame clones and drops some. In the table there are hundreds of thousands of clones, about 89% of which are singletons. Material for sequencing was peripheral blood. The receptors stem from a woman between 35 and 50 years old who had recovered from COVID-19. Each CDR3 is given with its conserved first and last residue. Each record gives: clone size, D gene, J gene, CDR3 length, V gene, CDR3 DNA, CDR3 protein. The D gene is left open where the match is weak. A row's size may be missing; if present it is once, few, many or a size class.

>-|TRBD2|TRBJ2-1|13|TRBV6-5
TGTGCCAGCAGTAGGCGGGGGTACAATGAGCAGTTCTTC
CASSRRGYNEQFF
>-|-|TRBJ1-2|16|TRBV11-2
TGTGCCAGCAGCTCTGGTCGGGGAACTACTAACTATGGCTACACCTTC
CASSSGRGTTNYGYTF
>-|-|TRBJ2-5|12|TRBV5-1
TGCGCCAGCAGCTCCGCCAGGGAGACCCAGTACTTC
CASSSARETQYF
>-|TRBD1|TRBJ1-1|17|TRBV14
TGTGCCAGCAGTTTCGGACAGGGGCAAGTTGAGAACACTGAAGCTTTCTTT
CASSFGQGQVENTEAFF
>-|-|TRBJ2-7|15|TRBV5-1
TGCGCCAGCAGCTCGGTTCAGGGGAGTGGGAACGAGCAGTACTTC
CASSSVQGSGNEQYF
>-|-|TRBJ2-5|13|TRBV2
TGTGCCAGCACCATATACGTGAGGGAGACCCAGTACTTC
CASTIYVRETQYF
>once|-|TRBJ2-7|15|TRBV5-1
TGCGCCAGCAGCGGAGGACCCCCGATCGCCTACGAGCAGTACTTC
CASSGGPPIAYEQYF
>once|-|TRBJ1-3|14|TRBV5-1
TGCGCCAGCAGCTCCGCAGGGGTCGGAAACACCATATATTTT
CASSSAGVGNTIYF
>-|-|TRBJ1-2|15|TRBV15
TGTGCCACCAGCAGAGATGCGGGGGAGACCTATGGCTACACCTTC
CATSRDAGETYGYTF
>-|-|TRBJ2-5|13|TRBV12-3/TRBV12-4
TGTGCCAGCAGTCCTGGGACTGGGGAGACCCAGTACTTC
CASSPGTGETQYF
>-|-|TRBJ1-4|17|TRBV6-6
TGTGCCAGCAGTCCCCTCGGCTTAGACTCAACTAATGAAAAACTGTTTTTT
CASSPLGLDSTNEKLFF
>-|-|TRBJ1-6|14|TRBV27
TGTGCCAGCAGCCGTGGGGGGTTGCGTTCACCCCTCCACTTT
CASSRGGLRSPLHF
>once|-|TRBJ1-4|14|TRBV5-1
TGCGCCAGCACCCCCGACGGACTTAATGAAAAACTGTTTTTT
CASTPDGLNEKLFF
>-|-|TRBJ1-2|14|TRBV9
TGTGCCAGCAGCGTAGGCAGGCAGGGAGGTGGCTACACCTTC
CASSVGRQGGGYTF
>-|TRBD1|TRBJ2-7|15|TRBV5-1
TGCGCCAGCAGCCCGGCCGGGACAGACGCCTACGAGCAGTACTTC
CASSPAGTDAYEQYF
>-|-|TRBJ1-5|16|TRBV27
TGTGCCAGCAGTTTATTAGCGGGGGGCGGCTATCAGCCCCAGCATTTT
CASSLLAGGGYQPQHF
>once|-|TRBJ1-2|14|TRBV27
TGTGCCAGCAGTTTGAGTATCAGGGTCTATGGCTACACCTTC
CASSLSIRVYGYTF
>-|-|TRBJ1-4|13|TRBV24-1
TGTGCCACCAGTGGGGGGCCGAATGAAAAACTGTTTTTT
CATSGGPNEKLFF
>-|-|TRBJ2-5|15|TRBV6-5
TGTGCCAGCGGACAGTCGGGCCGGTACCAAGAGACCCAGTACTTC
CASGQSGRYQETQYF
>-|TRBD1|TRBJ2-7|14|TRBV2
TGTGCCAGCAAAAGGAGTCAGGGGGCCTACGAGCAGTACTTC
CASKRSQGAYEQYF
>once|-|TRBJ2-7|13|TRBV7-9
TGTGCCAGCAGCTTATCGGTCCCCGGGGAGCAGTACTTC
CASSLSVPGEQYF
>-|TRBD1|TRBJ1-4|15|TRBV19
TGTGCCAGTAGTTTTCAGGGGGCAGTCCCGGAAAAACTGTTTTTT
CASSFQGAVPEKLFF
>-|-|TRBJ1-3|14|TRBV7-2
TGTGCCAGCAGCTTAGTGTCCAGGGGAAACACCATATATTTT
CASSLVSRGNTIYF
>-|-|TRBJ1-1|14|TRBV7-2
TGTGCCAGCAGCTTAGAAAGCCGGAACACTGAAGCTTTCTTT
CASSLESRNTEAFF
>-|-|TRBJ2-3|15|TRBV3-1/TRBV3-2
TGTGCCAGCAGCCAGACCGGGATTTCCACAGATACGCAGTATTTT
CASSQTGISTDTQYF
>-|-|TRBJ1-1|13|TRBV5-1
TGCGCCAGCAGCCCCCACCGCGGGACTGAAGCTTTCTTT
CASSPHRGTEAFF
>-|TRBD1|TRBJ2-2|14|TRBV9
TGTGCCAGCAGCACGACAGGGGTTGCCGGGGAGCTGTTTTTT
CASSTTGVAGELFF
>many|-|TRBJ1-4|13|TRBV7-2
TGTGCCAGCAGCTTACAGGGGAAGGAAAAACTGTTTTTT
CASSLQGKEKLFF
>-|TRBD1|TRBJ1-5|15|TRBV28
TGTGCCAGCAGTTTTGGGGACAGGAGGAATCAGCCCCAGCATTTT
CASSFGDRRNQPQHF
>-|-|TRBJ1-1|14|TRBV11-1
TGTGCCAGCAGCCGCATCCACACCAGCACTGAAGCTTTCTTT
CASSRIHTSTEAFF
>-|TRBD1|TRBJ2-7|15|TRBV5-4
TGTGCCAGCAGCGCGCGCGGACAGGGGGGGTACGAGCAGTACTTC
CASSARGQGGYEQYF
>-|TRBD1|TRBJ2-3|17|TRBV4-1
TGCGCCAGCAGCCAAGCCCGGCGACAGGGGAGCACAGATACGCAGTATTTT
CASSQARRQGSTDTQYF
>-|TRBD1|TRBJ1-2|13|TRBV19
TGTGCCAGTCACAGGGGGCAGGGCTATGGCTACACCTTC
CASHRGQGYGYTF
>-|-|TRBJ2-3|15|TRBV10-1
TGCGCCAGCAGTGATGGGAGTACTAGCACAGATACGCAGTATTTT
CASSDGSTSTDTQYF
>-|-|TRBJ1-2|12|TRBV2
TGTGCCAGCACCGAGGGTGGATATGGCTACACCTTC
CASTEGGYGYTF
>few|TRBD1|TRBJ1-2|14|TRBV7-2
TGTGCCAGCCCGGGGACAGGCGAATTCTATGGCTACACCTTC
CASPGTGEFYGYTF
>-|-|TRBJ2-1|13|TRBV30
TGTGCCTGGAGCTGGACAGTCTACAATGAGCAGTTCTTC
CAWSWTVYNEQFF
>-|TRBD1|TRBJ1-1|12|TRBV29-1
TGCAGCGGTGGACAGGGGGACACTGAAGCTTTCTTT
CSGGQGDTEAFF
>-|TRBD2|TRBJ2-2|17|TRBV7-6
TGTGCCAGCAGCTGGGGGGAGCGGGGGCCAGGGACCGGGGAGCTGTTTTTT
CASSWGERGPGTGELFF
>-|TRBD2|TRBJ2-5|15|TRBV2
TGTGCCAGCAGCTCGATAGCGGGGGAGGGGGAGACCCAGTACTTC
CASSSIAGEGETQYF
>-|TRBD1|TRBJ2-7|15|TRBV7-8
TGTGCCAGCAGCTTAGACACAGGGGCCTCCTTAAAGCAGTACTTC
CASSLDTGASLKQYF
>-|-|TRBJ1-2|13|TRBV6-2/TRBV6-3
TGTGCCAGCAGCTCCGTTCTAGGAGACGGCTACACCTTC
CASSSVLGDGYTF
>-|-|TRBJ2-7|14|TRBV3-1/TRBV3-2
TGTGCCAGCAGCCCGTCCCCGGGGAGGCACGAGCAGTACTTC
CASSPSPGRHEQYF